This TCR beta chain was recovered during a study of OX40 agonist ivuxolimab in advanced cancers. This CDR3 contains 13 residues. Measured with immunoSEQ multiplex PCR; TCRdb has only the in-frame clones, and not every one. The sample yields over 80,000 clones, 85% to 90% seen once. The rearrangement links TRBV21-1 to TRBJ2-7; the listed D gene, TRBD1, was not tested against the DNA. TRBV21-1 is labeled a pseudogene. This clonotype originated in an adult with an advanced solid tumor such as melanoma, head and neck, liver or kidney cancer. The sequencing used CD4+ or CD8+ T cells sorted from blood, collected in a trial of the OX40 agonist ivuxolimab. The CDR3 loop reads CASSTRTGPEQYF. Written as DNA, the CDR3 is TGTGCCAGCAGCACCAGGACAGGGCCCGAGCAGTACTTC.